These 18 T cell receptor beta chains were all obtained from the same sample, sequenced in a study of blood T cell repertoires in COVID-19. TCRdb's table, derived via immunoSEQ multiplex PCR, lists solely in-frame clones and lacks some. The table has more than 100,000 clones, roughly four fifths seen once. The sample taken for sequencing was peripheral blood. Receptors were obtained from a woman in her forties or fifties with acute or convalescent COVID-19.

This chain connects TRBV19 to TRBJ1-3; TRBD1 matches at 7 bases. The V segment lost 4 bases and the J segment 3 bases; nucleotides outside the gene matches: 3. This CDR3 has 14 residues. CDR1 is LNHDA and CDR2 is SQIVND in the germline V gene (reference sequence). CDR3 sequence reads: CASSRQGNGNTIYF. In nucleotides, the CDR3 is TGTGCCAGTAGTAGACAGGGAAATGGAAACACCATATATTTT.

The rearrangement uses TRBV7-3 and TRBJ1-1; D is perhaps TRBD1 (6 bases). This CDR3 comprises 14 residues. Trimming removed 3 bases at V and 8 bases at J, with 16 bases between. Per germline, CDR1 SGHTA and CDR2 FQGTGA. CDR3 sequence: CASSLGQLHAEAFF. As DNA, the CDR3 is TGTGCCAGCAGCTTGGGACAACTTCACGCCGAAGCTTTCTTT.

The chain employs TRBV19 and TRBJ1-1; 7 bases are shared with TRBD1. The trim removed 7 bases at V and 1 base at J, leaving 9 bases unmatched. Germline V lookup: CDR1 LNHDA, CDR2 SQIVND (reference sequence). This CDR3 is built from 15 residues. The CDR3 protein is CASTSRGEWNTEAFF. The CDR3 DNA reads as TGTGCCAGTACAAGCAGGGGGGAATGGAACACTGAAGCTTTCTTT. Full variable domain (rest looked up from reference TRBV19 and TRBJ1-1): DGGITQSPKYLFRKEGQNVTLSCEQNLNHDAMYWYRQDPGQGLRLIYYSQIVNDFQKGDIAEGYSVSREKKESFPLTVTSAQKNPTAFYLCASTSRGEWNTEAFFGQGTRLTVV.

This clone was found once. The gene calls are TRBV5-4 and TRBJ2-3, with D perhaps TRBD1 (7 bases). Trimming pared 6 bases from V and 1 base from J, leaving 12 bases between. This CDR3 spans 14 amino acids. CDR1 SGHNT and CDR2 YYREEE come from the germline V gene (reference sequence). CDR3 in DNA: TGTGCCAGCACTCGGAGGGGGCGCACAGATACGCAGTATTTT. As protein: CASTRRGRTDTQYF.

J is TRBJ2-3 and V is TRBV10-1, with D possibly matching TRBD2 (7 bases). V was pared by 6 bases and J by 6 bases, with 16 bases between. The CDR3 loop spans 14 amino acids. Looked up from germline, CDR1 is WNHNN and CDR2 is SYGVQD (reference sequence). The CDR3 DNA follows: TGCGCCAGCAGGGTCGCGGGGGCAGGTGATACGCAGTATTTT. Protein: CASRVAGAGDTQYF.

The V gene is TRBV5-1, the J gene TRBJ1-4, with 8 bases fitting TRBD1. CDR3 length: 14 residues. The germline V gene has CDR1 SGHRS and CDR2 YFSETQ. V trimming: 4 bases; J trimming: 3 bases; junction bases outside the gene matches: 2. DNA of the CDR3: TGCGCCAGCAGCCGGGACAGGCCTAATGAAAAACTGTTTTTT. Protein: CASSRDRPNEKLFF. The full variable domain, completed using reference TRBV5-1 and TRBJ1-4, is KAGVTQTPRYLIKTRGQQVTLSCSPISGHRSVSWYQQTPGQGLQFLFEYFSETQRNKGNFPGRFSGRQFSNSRSEMNVSTLELGDSALYLCASSRDRPNEKLFFGSGTQLSVL.

CDR3 sequence: CASGAGQTLTGELFF. For the CDR3, the DNA is TGTGCTAGTGGTGCGGGACAGACCTTGACCGGGGAGCTGTTTTTT. The V and J genes are TRBV12-5 and TRBJ2-2, with D perhaps matching TRBD1 (7 bases). The V end was cut by 5 bases, the J end by 5 bases, with 15 bases between. The CDR3 consists of 15 residues. In germline, CDR1 is LGHNT, CDR2 FRNRAP.

CDR3 amino acids: CASSVRTSGASYEQYF. DNA for the CDR3: TGCGCCAGCAGCGTCAGAACTAGCGGGGCCTCCTACGAGCAGTACTTC. The chain carries TRBV5-1 and TRBJ2-7; 10 bases fit TRBD2. CDR3 size: 16 residues. Unmatched junction bases numbered 7, after V lost 4 bases and J lost 0 bases. The germline V gene has CDR1 SGHRS and CDR2 YFSETQ.

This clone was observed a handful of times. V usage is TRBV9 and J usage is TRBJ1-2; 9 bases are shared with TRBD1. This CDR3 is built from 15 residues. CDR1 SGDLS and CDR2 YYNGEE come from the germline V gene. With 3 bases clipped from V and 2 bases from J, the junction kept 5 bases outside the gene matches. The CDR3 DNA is TGTGCCAGCAGCGAGTGGACAGGGGCGAACTATGGCTACACCTTC. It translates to CASSEWTGANYGYTF. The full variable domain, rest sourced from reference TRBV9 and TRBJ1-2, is DSGVTQTPKHLITATGQRVTLRCSPRSGDLSVYWYQQSLDQGLQFLIQYYNGEERAKGNILERFSAQQFPDLHSELNLSSLELGDSALYFCASSEWTGANYGYTFGSGTRLTVV.

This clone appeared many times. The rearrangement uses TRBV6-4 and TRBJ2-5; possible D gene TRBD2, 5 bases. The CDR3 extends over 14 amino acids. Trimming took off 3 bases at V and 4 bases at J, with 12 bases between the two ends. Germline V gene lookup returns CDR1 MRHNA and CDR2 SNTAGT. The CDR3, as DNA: TGTGCCAGCAGTGAGGCCCCGGGGTCAGAGACCCAGTACTTC. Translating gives CASSEAPGSETQYF.

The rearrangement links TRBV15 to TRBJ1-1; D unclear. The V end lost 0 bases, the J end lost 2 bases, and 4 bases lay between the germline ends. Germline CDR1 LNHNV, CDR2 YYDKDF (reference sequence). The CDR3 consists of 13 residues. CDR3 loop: CATSRDYNTEAFF. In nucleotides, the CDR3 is TGTGCCACCAGCAGAGATTATAACACTGAAGCTTTCTTT.

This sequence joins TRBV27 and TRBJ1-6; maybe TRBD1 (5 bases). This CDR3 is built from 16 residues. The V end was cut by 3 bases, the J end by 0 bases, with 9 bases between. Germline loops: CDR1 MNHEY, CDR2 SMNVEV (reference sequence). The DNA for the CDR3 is TGTGCCAGCAGTTTGCTAGACAGCTCCTATAATTCACCCCTCCACTTT. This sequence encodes CASSLLDSSYNSPLHF.

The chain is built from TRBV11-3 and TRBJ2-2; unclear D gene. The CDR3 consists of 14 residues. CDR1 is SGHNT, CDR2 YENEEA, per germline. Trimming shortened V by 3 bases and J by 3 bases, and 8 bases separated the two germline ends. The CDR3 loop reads CASSFGGDTGELFF. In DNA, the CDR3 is TGTGCCAGCAGCTTCGGCGGAGACACCGGGGAGCTGTTTTTT.

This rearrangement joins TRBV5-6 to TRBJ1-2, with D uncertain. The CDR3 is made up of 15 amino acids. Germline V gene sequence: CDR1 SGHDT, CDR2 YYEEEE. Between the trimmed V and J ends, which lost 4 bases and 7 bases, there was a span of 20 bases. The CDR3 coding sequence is TGTGCCAGCAGCCCCCCCCCACTACAAGAGGGTGGCTACACCTTC. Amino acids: CASSPPPLQEGGYTF.

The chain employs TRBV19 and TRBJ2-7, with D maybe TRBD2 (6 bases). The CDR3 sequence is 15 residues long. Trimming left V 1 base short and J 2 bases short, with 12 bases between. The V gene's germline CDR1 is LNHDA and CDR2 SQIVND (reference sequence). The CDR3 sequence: CASSIGDFQTYEQYF. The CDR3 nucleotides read TGTGCCAGTAGTATAGGGGACTTCCAAACCTACGAGCAGTACTTC.

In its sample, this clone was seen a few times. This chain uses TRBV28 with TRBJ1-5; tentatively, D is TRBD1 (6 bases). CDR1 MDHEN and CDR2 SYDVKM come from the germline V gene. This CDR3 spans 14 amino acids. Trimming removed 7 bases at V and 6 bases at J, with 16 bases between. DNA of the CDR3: TGTGCCAGCACCCTAACAGGGAACCGTCAGCCCCAGCATTTT. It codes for CASTLTGNRQPQHF.

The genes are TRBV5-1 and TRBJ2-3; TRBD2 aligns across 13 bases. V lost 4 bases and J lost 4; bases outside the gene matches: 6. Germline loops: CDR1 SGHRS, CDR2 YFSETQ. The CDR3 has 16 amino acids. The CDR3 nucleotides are TGCGCCAGCAGCCGCCCCGGGACTAGCGGGGCAGATACGCAGTATTTT. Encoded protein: CASSRPGTSGADTQYF.

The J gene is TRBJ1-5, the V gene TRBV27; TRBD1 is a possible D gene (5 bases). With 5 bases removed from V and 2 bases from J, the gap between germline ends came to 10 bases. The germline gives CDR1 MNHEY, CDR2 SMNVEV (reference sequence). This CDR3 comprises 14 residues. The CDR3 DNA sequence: TGTGCCAGCAGTCCAGGGATGGGCAATCAGCCCCAGCATTTT. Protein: CASSPGMGNQPQHF.